This section outlines one T cell receptor beta chain sequence together with its context. The antigen is not known. The record originates from a study of T cell responses to AZD1222 COVID-19 vaccine. The ends were cut back, 7 bases at V and 5 bases at J, with 14 bases in the middle. The CDR3 has 13 residues. Study-level findings and limits: Only a handful of AZD1222 recipients, several in all, had baseline seropositivity. Every sample of the repertoires postdated the peak T cell response. Most donors were white British, females outnumbered males, and clonal diversity was possibly underestimated.

Second doses that came at about 4 or about 12 weeks were put together. Sequenced by immunoSEQ multiplex PCR; TCRdb stores in-frame clones only, minus some. The sample lists fewer than 100,000 clones, around 90% occurring once. The rearrangement joins TRBV12-3 or TRBV12-4 to TRBJ1-1; D gene ambiguous. This TCR derives from an adult who received the AZD1222 COVID-19 vaccine. The specimen comprised peripheral blood, sampled 28 days after the second AZD1222 dose. The CDR3 nucleotides are TGTGCCAGCACCCCGGGCCCAGAGACTGAAGCTTTCTTT. Its protein product is CASTPGPETEAFF.